This TCR beta chain is drawn from a study of T cell changes during pregnancy in multiple sclerosis. Details on this clone: The DNA is left out, because the CDR3 cannot be placed on it with certainty; the CDR3 is given as TCRdb lists it.

The assay was immunoSEQ multiplex PCR, and TCRdb's table has in-frame clones only and misses some. Among 55,000 to 65,000 clones listed, more than 85% were seen once. Including both end residues, the CDR3 is 18 amino acids long. The sequence came from a female donor with multiple sclerosis, enrolled in a pregnancy study. V is TRBV21-1 and J is TRBJ2-7; the table calls TRBD1, which could not be checked here. TRBV21-1 is given as a pseudogene. Source: CD8+ T cells from peripheral blood mononuclear cells, taken in the third trimester of pregnancy. The CDR3 sequence is CAREIVGQGAIYSYEQYF.